Listed below are T cell receptor beta chains from one sample, sequenced in a study of identical twins. In TCRdb, the 5' RACE reads were re-called with MiXCR into one record per CDR3 protein. The sample has around 690,000 distinct CDR3 sequences, approximately 22% seen once. These data are also associated with another study on T cells expressing NK-cell markers.

Material: PBMCs. Receptor source: a woman aged 18-35 years in good health. Both conserved end residues are part of each CDR3. A D gene is named only where the DNA matches it firmly. The size entry is marked missing in some rows and otherwise reads once, few, many or a size class.

d_call	v_call	j_call	clone_size	cdr3_nt	cdr3_aa
TRBD1	TRBV5-1	TRBJ1-5	few	TGCGCCAGCAGCTTAAAAGGGGGCGAGCCCCAGCATTTT	CASSLKGGEPQHF
-	TRBV5-1	TRBJ2-6	-	TGCGCCAGCAGCTTGGTGGTGGGGGGCTCTGGGGCCAACGTCCTGACTTTC	CASSLVVGGSGANVLTF
TRBD2	TRBV6-1	TRBJ2-3	few	TGTGCCAGCAGTGAATATAGCGGGATCACAGATACGCAGTATTTT	CASSEYSGITDTQYF
-	TRBV20-1	TRBJ2-3	-	TGCAGTGCTAGAGGGAATACTAGGCCCAGGATAGATACGCAGTATTTT	CSARGNTRPRIDTQYF
-	TRBV5-1	TRBJ1-1	-	TGCGCCAGCAGCTTGCAAGGACCCCCACCCTTTACTGAAGCTTTCTTT	CASSLQGPPPFTEAFF
TRBD2	TRBV9	TRBJ2-5	many	TGTGCCAGCAGCCGGCCCGGGACTAGGGAAGAGACCCAGTACTTC	CASSRPGTREETQYF
TRBD2	TRBV20-1	TRBJ2-7	few	TGCAGTGCTGGGGGACTAGCGAACAACGAGCAGTACTTC	CSAGGLANNEQYF
-	TRBV6-2/TRBV6-3	TRBJ2-7	-	TGTGCCAGCAGCCCCCGAGACTTCCAGCAGTACTTC	CASSPRDFQQYF
-	TRBV6-1	TRBJ2-2	few	TGTGCCAGCAGCGAGGGGGTTTGGAACACCGGGGAGCTGTTTTTT	CASSEGVWNTGELFF
-	TRBV20-1	TRBJ2-5	-	TGCAGTGCTATTCCCGGCCCCAAGAGACCCCAGTACTTC	CSAIPGPKRPQYF
TRBD2	TRBV3-1	TRBJ2-2	-	TGTGCCAGCAGGACTAGCGGGGGTCACGCCGGGGAGCTGTTTTTT	CASRTSGGHAGELFF
-	TRBV12-3/TRBV12-4	TRBJ2-2	few	TGTGCCAGCAGCCCTACCTACACCGGGGAGCTGTTTTTT	CASSPTYTGELFF
-	TRBV18	TRBJ1-5	-	TGTGCCAGCTCAGACCACCCCGGAATGGGGCCCCAGCATTTT	CASSDHPGMGPQHF
-	TRBV29-1	TRBJ2-1	few	TGCAGCCTAACAGGGACTTCGCACAATGAGCAGTTCTTC	CSLTGTSHNEQFF
-	TRBV6-5	TRBJ2-5	-	TGTGCCAGCAGTTATATTAGGGGTCGGGGGGAGACCCAGTACTTC	CASSYIRGRGETQYF
TRBD1	TRBV12-3/TRBV12-4	TRBJ2-3	-	TGTGCCAGCAGTTTTTCGACAGGGTTCCTTGGGGATACGCAGTATTTT	CASSFSTGFLGDTQYF
TRBD2	TRBV2	TRBJ2-1	-	TGTGTCAGCGTGGAAGGGGTCGGGAGGGTCAACAATGAGCAGTTCTTC	CVSVEGVGRVNNEQFF
TRBD1	TRBV20-1	TRBJ2-1	-	TGCAGTGCCACACAGGGGGAGACCTACAATGAGCAGTTCTTC	CSATQGETYNEQFF
TRBD2	TRBV20-1	TRBJ2-3	few	TGCAGTGCTCCGAAGCCTAGCGGGACTACAGATACGCAGTATTTT	CSAPKPSGTTDTQYF
-	TRBV5-1	TRBJ2-3	few	TGCGCCTCCACCTCTACTAGCACAGATACGCAGTATTTT	CASTSTSTDTQYF
-	TRBV7-2	TRBJ2-1	-	TGTGCCAGCAGCCCTCAGCAGTTCTTC	CASSPQQFF
TRBD2	TRBV2	TRBJ2-7	-	TGTGCCAGCAGTGTGGCGGGAGGGCTCGAGCAGTACTTC	CASSVAGGLEQYF
TRBD2	TRBV10-1	TRBJ2-3	-	TGCGCCAGTAGCCTTGGGACTATTATTACAGATACGCAGTATTTT	CASSLGTIITDTQYF
-	TRBV5-1	TRBJ1-1	few	TGCGCCAGCACCGTGGGACGTGGGGACACTGAAGCTTTCTTT	CASTVGRGDTEAFF
-	TRBV7-3	TRBJ2-5	few	TGTGCCAGCAGCTTAAGACAGAGTGAGACCCAGTACTTC	CASSLRQSETQYF
-	TRBV5-1	TRBJ2-4	few	TGCGCCAGCAGCTTCGCGGGTCGTAAGGACATTCAGTACTTC	CASSFAGRKDIQYF
-	TRBV7-3	TRBJ2-3	-	TGTGCCAGCAGCTTAAGCGGAGATCATACGCAGTATTTT	CASSLSGDHTQYF
TRBD1	TRBV12-3/TRBV12-4	TRBJ2-7	-	TGTGCCAGCAGTCGGGACAGGGGGGAATACGAGCAGTACTTC	CASSRDRGEYEQYF
-	TRBV5-1	TRBJ2-5	-	TGCGCCAGCAGCCCCGGGATACGGCCCCAGTACTTC	CASSPGIRPQYF
TRBD1	TRBV7-2	TRBJ1-1	-	TGTGCCAGCAGCTCATGGGGACAGGTGGAGACTGAAGCTTTCTTT	CASSSWGQVETEAFF
TRBD1	TRBV10-2	TRBJ2-1	-	TGCGCCAGCACCATGACAGGGACCTCCTACAATGAGCAGTTCTTC	CASTMTGTSYNEQFF
-	TRBV18	TRBJ2-1	-	TGTGCCAGCTCACCGGATTATACAGGGCCCTACAATGAGCAGTTCTTC	CASSPDYTGPYNEQFF
-	TRBV14	TRBJ2-2	-	TGTGCCAGCAGCCCGACTTCCGGGGAGCTGTTTTTT	CASSPTSGELFF
-	TRBV27	TRBJ1-6	-	TGTGCCAGCAGCCTACGGTCGGGCTCACCCCTCCACTTT	CASSLRSGSPLHF
TRBD1	TRBV11-2	TRBJ2-7	many	TGTGCCAGCAGCCGAGATGGACAGGGTTTCTCCTACGAGCAGTACTTC	CASSRDGQGFSYEQYF
-	TRBV12-3/TRBV12-4	TRBJ2-5	-	TGTGCCAGCACCCATTTCCGCCCCAAGAAAGACTTC	CASTHFRPKKDF
-	TRBV7-9	TRBJ2-1	-	TGTGCCAGCAGCAGAATTAAACCCCTAGGGTACCAGTTCTTC	CASSRIKPLGYQFF
TRBD2	TRBV11-2	TRBJ2-1	-	TGTGCCAGCAGCTTAGTGTGGACTAGCGGGGGCTCCTACAATGAGCAGTTCTTC	CASSLVWTSGGSYNEQFF
-	TRBV7-2	TRBJ2-1	-	TGTGCCAGCAGCTTAGCGATCCTAAGGGCAGACAATGAGCAGTTCTTC	CASSLAILRADNEQFF
-	TRBV12-3/TRBV12-4	TRBJ2-5	few	TGTGCCAGCCAGTTTAATCCCCAAGAGACCCAGTACTTC	CASQFNPQETQYF
-	TRBV7-9	TRBJ2-4	few	TGTGCCAGCAGCGCTACAGGCTTGGGACAAAACATTCAGTACTTC	CASSATGLGQNIQYF
-	TRBV29-1	TRBJ2-3	-	TGCAGCGTTCGTTTCGCCGATACGCAGTATTTT	CSVRFADTQYF
-	TRBV9	TRBJ2-5	few	TGTGCCAGCAGCCGGGTACTACAAGAGACCCAGTACTTC	CASSRVLQETQYF
-	TRBV12-3/TRBV12-4	TRBJ2-2	-	TGTGCCAGCATGATAGGGCTTGGTGCCGGGGAGCTGTTTTTT	CASMIGLGAGELFF
-	TRBV30	TRBJ1-2	-	TGTGCCTGGAGTGTAACCGGCAACTATGGCTACACCTTC	CAWSVTGNYGYTF
-	TRBV27	TRBJ2-5	-	TGTGCCAGCTCCTTCAACCCGCCGGGGGTTAAAGAGACCCAGTACTTC	CASSFNPPGVKETQYF
TRBD1	TRBV29-1	TRBJ2-3	-	TGCAGCGTCAGGGGGAGCACAGATACGCAGTATTTT	CSVRGSTDTQYF
TRBD2	TRBV2	TRBJ2-3	many	TGTGCCAGCAGTCAAAGCGGGAGGCTTGATACGCAGTATTTT	CASSQSGRLDTQYF
-	TRBV5-1	TRBJ2-5	few	TGCGCCAGCAGTTGGGACTCCCTCCAAGAGACCCAGTACTTC	CASSWDSLQETQYF
TRBD2	TRBV27	TRBJ2-1	few	TGTGCCAGCATCCACTCTCGGGCTAGCGGGAGTAATGAGCAGTTCTTC	CASIHSRASGSNEQFF
-	TRBV7-9	TRBJ1-4	many	TGTGCCAGCAGCCGAACGGCGGCTAATGAAAAACTGTTTTTT	CASSRTAANEKLFF
-	TRBV12-3/TRBV12-4	TRBJ1-2	many	TGTGCCAGCAGCTACGGGGACTATGGCTACACCTTC	CASSYGDYGYTF
-	TRBV12-3/TRBV12-4	TRBJ2-1	-	TGTGCCAGCAGTTTAGCTGGCGGCGGGGAGCAGTTCTTC	CASSLAGGGEQFF
TRBD2	TRBV14	TRBJ2-7	few	TGTGCCAGCAGCCAAGGTATAAGCGGGAGGGTCTCCTACGAGCAGTACTTC	CASSQGISGRVSYEQYF
TRBD1	TRBV18	TRBJ2-6	-	TGTGCCAGCTCACCTGGGACAGGGGTGGAAGGGGCCAACGTCCTGACTTTC	CASSPGTGVEGANVLTF
TRBD2	TRBV5-1	TRBJ2-1	-	TGCGCCAGCAGCTCCGGACTAGCGGGGGACGTTTTCTTC	CASSSGLAGDVFF
TRBD2	TRBV27	TRBJ2-7	few	TGTGCCAGCAGTTCTATTACTAGCGGGGGGACCTACGAGCAGTACTTC	CASSSITSGGTYEQYF
-	TRBV20-1	TRBJ2-2	many	TGCAGTGCCCCGCTGCAGGGGAACACCGGGGAGCTGTTTTTT	CSAPLQGNTGELFF
-	TRBV20-1	TRBJ1-1	few	TGCAGTGCTAGAAAGATCACGCGGGAAGCTTTCTTT	CSARKITREAFF
-	TRBV5-6	TRBJ2-1	few	TGTGCCAGCAGCTTGGCCGATTTAGGGCTGTTCTTC	CASSLADLGLFF